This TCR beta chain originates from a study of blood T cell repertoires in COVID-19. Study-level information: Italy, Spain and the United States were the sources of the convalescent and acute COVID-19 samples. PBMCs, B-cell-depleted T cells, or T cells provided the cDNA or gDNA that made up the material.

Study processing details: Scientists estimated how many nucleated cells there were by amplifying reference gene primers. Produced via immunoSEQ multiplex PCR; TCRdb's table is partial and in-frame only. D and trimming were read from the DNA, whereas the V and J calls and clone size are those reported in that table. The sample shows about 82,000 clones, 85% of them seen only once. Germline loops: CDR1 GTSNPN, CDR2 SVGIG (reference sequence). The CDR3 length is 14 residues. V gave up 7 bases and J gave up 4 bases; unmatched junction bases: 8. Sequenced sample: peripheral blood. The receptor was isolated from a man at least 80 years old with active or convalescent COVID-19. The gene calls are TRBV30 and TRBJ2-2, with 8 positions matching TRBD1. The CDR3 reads CASPDRVGTGELFF. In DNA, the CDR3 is TGTGCCTCTCCGGACAGGGTGGGCACCGGGGAGCTGTTTTTT.